The subject of this entry is one T cell receptor beta chain. Its antigen remains unknown. The sample's time point: pretreatment peripheral blood. Peripheral blood mononuclear cells were collected from every patient before and during treatment, yielding between 1 and 8 samples per patient. Spiking of synthetic TCR analog templates was performed in each PCR. Using immunoSEQ multiplex PCR, the repertoire was profiled, and TCRdb retains in-frame clones only, with some absent. The profile shows tens of thousands of clones, roughly four fifths of them singletons. These data originate in a study of PD-L1 blockade in urothelial cancer. About the research overall: When blood samples were assessed, the median T cell count was approximately 140,000. Overall study results and limits: At the 3-week point, tumor-associated blood clones expanded more in durable-benefit patients.

V lost 4 bases to trimming and J lost 0 bases; unmatched junction nucleotides: 3. CDR1 and CDR2 from the germline V gene are SGHKS and YYEKEE (reference sequence). This CDR3 region has 16 residues. The V call is TRBV5-5, the J call TRBJ2-3, with 12 bases aligning to TRBD2. This TCR was recovered from a man between 65 and 85 years old with urothelial cancer. Here the sequenced sample was PBMCs, taken around atezolizumab (anti-PD-L1) treatment. In DNA form, the CDR3 reads TGTGCCAGCAGCATAGGGACTAGCGGGAGCACAGATACGCAGTATTTT. Its protein product is CASSIGTSGSTDTQYF.